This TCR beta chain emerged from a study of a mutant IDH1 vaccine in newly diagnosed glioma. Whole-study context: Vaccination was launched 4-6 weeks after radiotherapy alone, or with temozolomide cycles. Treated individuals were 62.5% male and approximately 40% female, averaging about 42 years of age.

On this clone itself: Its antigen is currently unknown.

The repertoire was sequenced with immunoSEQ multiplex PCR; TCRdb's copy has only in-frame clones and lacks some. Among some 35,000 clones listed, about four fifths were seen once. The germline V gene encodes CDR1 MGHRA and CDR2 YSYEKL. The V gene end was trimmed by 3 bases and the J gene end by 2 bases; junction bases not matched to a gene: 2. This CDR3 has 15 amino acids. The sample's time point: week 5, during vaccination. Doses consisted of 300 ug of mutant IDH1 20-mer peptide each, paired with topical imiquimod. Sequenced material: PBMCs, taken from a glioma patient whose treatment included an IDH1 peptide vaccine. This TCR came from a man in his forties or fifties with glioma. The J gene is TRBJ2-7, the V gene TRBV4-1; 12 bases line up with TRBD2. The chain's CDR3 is CASSQTSGSPYEQYF. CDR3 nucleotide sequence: TGCGCCAGCAGCCAGACTAGCGGGAGTCCCTACGAGCAGTACTTC.